Below are 5 T cell receptor beta chains sequenced from a single sample in a study of glioma-infiltrating T cells. The iRepertoire nested amplicon-rescue multiplex PCR amplified TCR alpha and beta CDR3s from RNA. From the multiplex PCR reads, TCRdb called clonotypes with MiXCR, one entry per CDR3 protein. The sample has about 180,000 distinct CDR3 sequences, around 42% seen once; the top ten hold around 5%. Sequencing input: glioma tissue, nonneoplastic brain tissue, or PBMCs (not recorded which). Receptors were obtained from a human donor with low-grade glioma or glioblastoma, undergoing nonglioma brain surgery, or in good health (not recorded which).

Concerning this clonotype itself: This may be a read error: a much more frequent sequence differs by one nucleotide. The chain has TRBV25-1 and TRBJ1-4, with D possibly TRBD1 on 6 matching bases. Per the germline V gene, CDR1 is MGHDK and CDR2 is SYGVNS. The CDR3 loop spans 15 amino acids. Here the CDR3 DNA reads TGTGCCAGCAGTGAATATACAGGGATTAATGAAAAACAGTTTTTT. This sequence encodes CASSEYTGINEKQFF.

This clonotype was picked up many times. This sequence joins TRBV24-1 and TRBJ2-3; TRBD2 matches 11 bases. The CDR3 length is 15 residues. Germline-derived CDR1 and CDR2 are KGHDR and SFDVKD. Trimming at V came to 8 bases and at J to 3 bases, leaving 6 bases not matched to a gene. CDR3 nucleotides: TGTGCCACCACGACCGGGACTAGCGGTACAGATACGCAGTATTTT. Its protein product is CATTTGTSGTDTQYF.

The gene calls are TRBV2 and TRBJ2-3; D could derive from TRBD1 or TRBD2 (6 bases each). The CDR3 has 15 residues. Deletions cut 4 bases from V and 1 base from J, with 12 bases between. Germline V lookup: CDR1 SNHLY, CDR2 FYNNEI. For the CDR3, the DNA is TGTGCCAGCAGTGGAGGGGGGCTAGGCACAGATACGCAGTATTTT. This translates into CASSGGGLGTDTQYF.

This clonotype came up many times. The V gene is TRBV7-2, the J gene TRBJ2-7, with 8 bases matching TRBD2. The CDR3 has 15 residues. The V gene's germline CDR1 is SGHTA and CDR2 FQGNSA. After removal of 5 bases from V and 3 bases from J, the junction contained 9 bases not matched to a gene. CDR3 DNA sequence: TGTGCCAGCAGCAGTGGCGTAGCGGGGAGCTACGAGCAGTACTTC. Translation: CASSSGVAGSYEQYF.

The chain couples TRBV28 to TRBJ2-4, with 11 bases identical to TRBD2. CDR1 and CDR2 (germline): MDHEN, SYDVKM. The CDR3 is 15 amino acids. V shed 4 bases, J shed 8 bases, and the junction held 7 bases outside the gene matches. This CDR3 is CASSSRTSGRHIQYF. The CDR3 region has the DNA TGTGCCAGCAGTTCCCGGACTAGCGGGCGGCACATTCAGTACTTC.